Listed here is a single TCR beta chain. This clonotype has at least ten counts. This clone's antigen is unknown. No base quality values were provided; no much bigger clone lies one nucleotide off. The TCR beta CDR3 regions were amplified from the RNA transcripts. The first round of RT-PCR for the TCR CDR3 was performed with the HTBI primer set and the Qiagen OneStep RT-PCR kit. A second multiplex PCR round built the libraries, followed by size selection and purification. Libraries were sequenced paired-end with 100 bp reads on an Illumina HiSeq2000. From the authors' description of their analysis: Raw data were processed with SOAPnuke, discarding reads with adapters, uncalled bases, mean Phred below 15, or no exact constant-primer or identifier match. High-quality paired reads were merged with COPE v1.2.5, and unique nucleotide sequences were defined as clonotypes. MiTCR v1.1 was used to align clonotypes to the IMGT TRBV, TRBD and TRBJ reference segments. The analysis included only V-J combinations with a frequency above 0.0001, which together covered 99% to 99.2% of the repertoires. The TCS score was defined as F50 (clonal expansion) divided by E x V (chaos), with BLOSUM62-based TCRdist calculated between CDR3 peptides within each V-J. Welch's t-statistics and random forest reduced around 520 V-J features to 13, which were used in a naive Bayes classifier (R e1071). TCRdb reran the public reads through fastp at Q25 and MiXCR, keeping productive beta chains. For every CDR3 protein sequence, its rows merge into one entry that carries the most common genes and DNA. What appears here as the V and J calls and clone size reflects TCRdb's work, not the paper's. The sample table lists 300,000 to 400,000 distinct CDR3 sequences, around 20% of them with a count of one. Together, the top ten hold about 50% of the sample.

These data come from a study of T cells in Graves' hyperthyroidism and ophthalmopathy (dated by TCRdb to 2018 to 2020). Describing the broader study: Peripheral blood samples were taken at initial diagnosis, before any treatment was given. Prospective prediction of ophthalmopathy was tested in an independent validation cohort of 18 to 20 hyperthyroidism patients and 17 patients who later progressed to ophthalmopathy. To identify TCR V-J signatures that set the groups apart, the researchers used a discovery cohort of 100 or so patients, made up of fewer than 50 with Graves' ophthalmopathy and 57 with stable Graves' hyperthyroidism. TCR Vbeta CDR3 sequencing of 120 to 150 peripheral blood samples (fewer than 45 ophthalmopathy, approximately 80 hyperthyroidism and roughly 17 progressor patients) is reported in the paper. The study also compared thyroid tissue and blood T-cell repertoires from more than five Graves' hyperthyroidism patients. The approximately 98 discovery patients were randomly divided into training and test sets at a 7:3 ratio. After sampling, hyperthyroidism patients received methimazole starting at 30 mg daily, and ophthalmopathy patients received high-dose intravenous methylprednisolone.

Summary of the overall study and its limitations: During validation, the model predicted progression to ophthalmopathy a median of around 7 months ahead of onset, with almost 71% sensitivity and almost 75% specificity. Blood samples also contained most of the expanded thyroid clonotypes (frequency above 0.001), which suggests that blood repertoires may reflect thyroid immune responses. No statistical method was used to set the sample size in advance, and investigators knew the group allocation. Ophthalmopathy was separated from stable hyperthyroidism by a 13 V-J signature model, with about 86% sensitivity and roughly 84% specificity obtained in cross-validation and 80%/75% obtained in testing.

CDR1 SGHTS and CDR2 YDEGEE are derived from the germline V gene. The CDR3 has 16 amino acids, counting the end cysteine and phenylalanine. The sequence is cut down to CDR3 DNA, 48 bases in frame from base 1. The V and J ends are trimmed by 4 bases and 0 bases, leaving 15 bases between them. Graves' hyperthyroidism was defined as stable when no progression to ophthalmopathy occurred over 18 months of follow-up. The hyperthyroidism patients were between 18 and 65 years old and newly diagnosed, with a disease duration of less than 2 months. Any patient with an uncontrolled infection, another autoimmune disease, pregnancy or lactation was excluded. Diagnoses were based on clinical symptoms, serum thyroxine and TRAb, thyroid ultrasound and orbital computed tomography. PBMCs were isolated from 7.5 to 10 ml of fresh peripheral blood by Ficoll-Paque density gradient centrifugation. Trizol reagent was used to extract total RNA, and RNA quality was then checked on an Agilent 2100 Bioanalyzer.

This sequence uses TRBV5-8 and TRBJ2-3; perhaps TRBD2 is the D gene, with 5 bases matching. The sample taken for sequencing was blood. The receptor's source is a woman aged 50 to 60 with Graves' hyperthyroidism. The DNA reads as follows: TGTGCCAGCAGCCTTGGTCAACCGGGGAGCACAGATACGCAGTATTTT. This gives the protein CASSLGQPGSTDTQYF.